This TCR beta chain originates from a study of immune characterization of retroperitoneal liposarcoma (dated by TCRdb to about 2019). Libraries were prepared through PCR. The instrument was a NextSeq 500. TCRdb itself trimmed the public reads at Q25 with fastp, ran MiXCR and retained productive beta chains. Rows with a matching CDR3 protein are joined into one entry that keeps the most common DNA and genes. The sample yields around 19,000 distinct CDR3 sequences; 37% were counted once. The ten largest clones take up approximately 7.4% of the sample. Its CDR3 holds 14 amino acids, cysteine through phenylalanine. Left in the record is the CDR3 DNA by itself, 42 bases read in frame from the first base. V has 7 bases trimmed and J has 4 bases trimmed; junction bases matching no gene number 9. This clonotype was recorded many times. Its recognized antigen is unknown. Base quality data are lacking; no much larger clone is found one base away.

Recombination connected TRBV12-3 or TRBV12-4 to TRBJ2-5, with 7 central nucleotides matching TRBD2. This receptor was identified in a male donor with retroperitoneal liposarcoma. Specimen: blood. The sequenced DNA: TGTGCCAGCACTAGTAGCGGGCAAGGAGAGACCCAGTACTTC. It specifies CASTSSGQGETQYF.